These 5 T cell receptor beta chains came from one sample sequenced in a study of identical twins. TCRdb independently ran MiXCR on the 5' RACE reads; one entry per CDR3 protein. The data show about 390,000 distinct CDR3 sequences, 7% to 9.5% seen once. Sequenced: naive T cells sorted from blood. The receptors were gathered from a woman aged 45-65 years in good health.

This clonotype was seen many times. The chain joins TRBV20-1 to TRBJ2-3; 10 bases line up with TRBD2. The CDR3 has 14 amino acids. J gave up 3 bases and V 4 bases, and 4 bases lay outside the gene matches. Germline V gene sequence: CDR1 DFQATT, CDR2 SNEGSKA (reference sequence). The CDR3 loop reads CSATSGRGTDTQYF. The CDR3 nucleotides read TGCAGTGCTACCAGCGGGAGGGGGACAGATACGCAGTATTTT.

This chain uses TRBV18 with TRBJ2-3; the match to TRBD2 covers 7 bases. Germline values: CDR1 KGHSH, CDR2 LQKENI. V was pared by 3 bases and J by 6 bases, with 6 bases of the junction left unmatched. The CDR3 covers 14 residues. In DNA form, the CDR3 reads TGTGCCAGCTCACCTAGCGGGTCGGCCGATACGCAGTATTTT. Translation gives CASSPSGSADTQYF.

The chain recombines TRBV2 with TRBJ2-5; D not resolved. The CDR3 has 12 residues. V dropped 8 bases and J dropped 5 bases, with 12 bases sitting between them. Germline V gene data show CDR1 as SNHLY and CDR2 as FYNNEI. CDR3 sequence (DNA): TGTGCCAGCCATACAGTCCCGGAGACCCAGTACTTC. Translating gives CASHTVPETQYF.

This clonotype was counted a few times. Here the CDR3 reads CASSSGATRSTDTQYF. As DNA, the CDR3 is TGCGCCAGCAGTAGCGGGGCTACCCGTAGCACAGATACGCAGTATTTT. V gene TRBV5-1 combines with J gene TRBJ2-3, with 8 bases matching TRBD2. Germline V gives CDR1 SGHRS, CDR2 YFSETQ. The CDR3 runs to 16 residues. J was trimmed by 0 bases and V by 5 bases; bases with no gene match: 8.

This clonotype was counted only a few times. The chain couples TRBV27 to TRBJ1-5, with D possibly being TRBD1 (5 bases). With 6 bases removed from V and 4 bases from J, the gap between germline ends came to 10 bases. CDR1 is MNHEY, CDR2 SMNVEV, per germline (reference sequence). The CDR3 spans 13 residues. The CDR3 region has the DNA TGTGCCAGCAGGGACACGCTGAATCAGCCCCAGCATTTT. It yields the protein CASRDTLNQPQHF.